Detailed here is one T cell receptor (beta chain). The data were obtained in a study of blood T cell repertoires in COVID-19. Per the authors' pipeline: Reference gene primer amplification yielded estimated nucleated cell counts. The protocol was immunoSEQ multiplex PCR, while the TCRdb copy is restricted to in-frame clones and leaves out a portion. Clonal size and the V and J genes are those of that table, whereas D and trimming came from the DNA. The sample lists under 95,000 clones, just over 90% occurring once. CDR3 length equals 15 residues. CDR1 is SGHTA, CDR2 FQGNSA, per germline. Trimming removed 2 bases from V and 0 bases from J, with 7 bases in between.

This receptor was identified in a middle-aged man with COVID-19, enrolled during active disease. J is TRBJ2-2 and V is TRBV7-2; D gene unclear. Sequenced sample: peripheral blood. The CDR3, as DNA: TGTGCCAGCAGCTTATCCCCCGCGAACACCGGGGAGCTGTTTTTT. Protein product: CASSLSPANTGELFF.